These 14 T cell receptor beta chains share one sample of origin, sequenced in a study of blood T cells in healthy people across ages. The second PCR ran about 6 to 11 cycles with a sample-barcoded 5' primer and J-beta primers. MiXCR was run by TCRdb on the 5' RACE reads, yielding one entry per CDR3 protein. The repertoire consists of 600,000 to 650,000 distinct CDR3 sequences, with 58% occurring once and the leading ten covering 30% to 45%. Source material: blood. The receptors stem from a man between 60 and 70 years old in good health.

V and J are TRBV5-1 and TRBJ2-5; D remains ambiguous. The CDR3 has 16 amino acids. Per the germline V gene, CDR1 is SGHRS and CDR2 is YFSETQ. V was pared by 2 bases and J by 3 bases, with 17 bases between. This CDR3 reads CASSLGPRASEETQYF. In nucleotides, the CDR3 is TGCGCCAGCAGCTTAGGACCTAGGGCCTCAGAAGAGACCCAGTACTTC.

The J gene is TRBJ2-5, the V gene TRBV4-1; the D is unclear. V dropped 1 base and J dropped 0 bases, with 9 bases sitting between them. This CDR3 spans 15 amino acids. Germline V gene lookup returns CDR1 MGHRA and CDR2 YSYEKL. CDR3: CASSQASTYQETQYF. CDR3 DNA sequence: TGCGCCAGCAGCCAAGCTTCCACTTACCAAGAGACCCAGTACTTC.

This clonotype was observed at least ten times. The CDR3 spells CSVVDRSGANVLTF. The CDR3 region has the DNA TGCAGCGTTGTGGACAGGTCTGGGGCCAACGTCCTGACTTTC. This chain connects TRBV29-1 to TRBJ2-6; 7 positions agree with TRBD1. The CDR3 is made up of 14 amino acids. V lost 4 bases to trimming and J lost 1 base; unmatched junction nucleotides: 1. From germline, CDR1 is SQVTM and CDR2 ANQGSEA. The variable domain in full, completed from reference TRBV29-1 and TRBJ2-6, reads SAVISQKPSRDICQRGTSLTIQCQVDSQVTMMFWYRQQPGQSLTLIATANQGSEATYESGFVIDKFPISRPNLTFSTLTVSNMSPEDSSIYLCSVVDRSGANVLTFGAGSRLTVL.

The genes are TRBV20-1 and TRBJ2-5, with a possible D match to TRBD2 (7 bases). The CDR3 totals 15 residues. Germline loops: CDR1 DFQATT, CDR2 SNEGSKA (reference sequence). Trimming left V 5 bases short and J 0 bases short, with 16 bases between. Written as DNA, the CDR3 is TGCAGTGCTCAGCCGGCGGGGGCTAACCAAGAGACCCAGTACTTC. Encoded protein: CSAQPAGANQETQYF.

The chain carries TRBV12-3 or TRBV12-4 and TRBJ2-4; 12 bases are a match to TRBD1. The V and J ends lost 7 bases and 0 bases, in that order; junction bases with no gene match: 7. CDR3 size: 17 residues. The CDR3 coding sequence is TGTGCCAGCACCTTGGGACAGGGGGCTTTAGCCAAAAACATTCAGTACTTC. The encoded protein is CASTLGQGALAKNIQYF.

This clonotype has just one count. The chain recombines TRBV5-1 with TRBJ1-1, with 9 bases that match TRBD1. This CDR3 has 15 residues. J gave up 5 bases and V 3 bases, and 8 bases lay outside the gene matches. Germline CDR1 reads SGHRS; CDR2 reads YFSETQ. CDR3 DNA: TGCGCCAGCAGCTCGACAGGGGGAGAGTGGACTGAAGCTTTCTTT. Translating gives CASSSTGGEWTEAFF.

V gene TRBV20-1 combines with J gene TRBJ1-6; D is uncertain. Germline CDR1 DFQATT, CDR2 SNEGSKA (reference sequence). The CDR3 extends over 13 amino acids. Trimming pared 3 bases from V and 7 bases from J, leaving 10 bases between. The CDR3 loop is CSARGASNSPLHF. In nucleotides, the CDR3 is TGCAGTGCTAGGGGAGCGTCCAATTCACCCCTCCACTTT.

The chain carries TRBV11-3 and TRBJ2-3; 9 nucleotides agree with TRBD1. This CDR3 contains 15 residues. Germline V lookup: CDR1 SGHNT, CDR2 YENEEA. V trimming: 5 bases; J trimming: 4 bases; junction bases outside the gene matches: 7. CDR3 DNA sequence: TGTGCCAGCAGCCCCACAGGGGGCTTCCCAGATACGCAGTATTTT. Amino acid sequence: CASSPTGGFPDTQYF.

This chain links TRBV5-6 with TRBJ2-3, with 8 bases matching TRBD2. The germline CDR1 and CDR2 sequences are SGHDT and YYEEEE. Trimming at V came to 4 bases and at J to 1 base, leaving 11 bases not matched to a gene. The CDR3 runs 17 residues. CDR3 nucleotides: TGTGCCAGCAGCCAAGGGACGCGGGGGGCCCGCACAGATACGCAGTATTTT. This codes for CASSQGTRGARTDTQYF.

DNA for the CDR3: TGTGCCAGCAGCCCGCGGACAGAAGGGGAGACCCAGTACTTC. This gives the protein CASSPRTEGETQYF. The chain recombines TRBV3-1 with TRBJ2-5; D might be TRBD1 (6 bases). The CDR3 runs 14 residues. Germline V gene sequence: CDR1 LGHDT, CDR2 YNNKEL (reference sequence). Trimming pared 4 bases from V and 5 bases from J, leaving 14 bases between.

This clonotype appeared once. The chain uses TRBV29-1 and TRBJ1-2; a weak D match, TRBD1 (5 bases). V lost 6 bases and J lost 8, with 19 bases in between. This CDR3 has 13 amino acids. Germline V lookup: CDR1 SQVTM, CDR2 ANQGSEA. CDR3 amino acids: CSVEAGSRGGYTF. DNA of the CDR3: TGCAGCGTGGAGGCAGGGTCTAGGGGAGGCTACACCTTC.

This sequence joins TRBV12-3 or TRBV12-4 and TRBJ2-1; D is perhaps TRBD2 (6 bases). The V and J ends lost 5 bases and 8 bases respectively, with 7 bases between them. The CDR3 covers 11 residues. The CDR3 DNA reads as TGTGCCAGCAGTCGGGAGTATGAGCAGTTCTTC. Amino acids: CASSREYEQFF.

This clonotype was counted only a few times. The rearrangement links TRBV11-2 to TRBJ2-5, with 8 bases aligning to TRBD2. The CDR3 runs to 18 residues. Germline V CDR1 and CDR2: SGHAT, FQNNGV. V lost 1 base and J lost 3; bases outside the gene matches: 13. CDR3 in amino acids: CASSLGPPGGGLKETQYF. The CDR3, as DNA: TGTGCCAGCAGCTTAGGCCCTCCGGGGGGGGGGCTAAAAGAGACCCAGTACTTC.

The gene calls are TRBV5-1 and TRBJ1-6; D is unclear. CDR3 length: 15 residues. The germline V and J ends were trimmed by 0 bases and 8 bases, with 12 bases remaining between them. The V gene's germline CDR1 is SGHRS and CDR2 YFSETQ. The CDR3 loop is CASSLESGWDSPLHF. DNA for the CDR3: TGCGCCAGCAGCTTGGAAAGCGGATGGGATTCACCCCTCCACTTT.